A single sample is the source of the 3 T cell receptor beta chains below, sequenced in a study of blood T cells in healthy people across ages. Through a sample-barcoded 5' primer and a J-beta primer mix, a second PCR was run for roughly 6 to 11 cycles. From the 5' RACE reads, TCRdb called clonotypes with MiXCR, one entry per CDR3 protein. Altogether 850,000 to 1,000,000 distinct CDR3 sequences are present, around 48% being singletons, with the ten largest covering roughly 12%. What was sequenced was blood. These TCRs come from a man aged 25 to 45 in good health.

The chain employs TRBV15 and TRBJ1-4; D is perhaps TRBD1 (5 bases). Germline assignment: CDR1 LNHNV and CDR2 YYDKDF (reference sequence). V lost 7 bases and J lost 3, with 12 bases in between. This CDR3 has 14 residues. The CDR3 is CATTGSAANEKLFF. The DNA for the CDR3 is TGTGCCACCACAGGGAGTGCAGCTAATGAAAAACTGTTTTTT. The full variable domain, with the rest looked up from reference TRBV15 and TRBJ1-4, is DAMVIQNPRYQVTQFGKPVTLSCSQTLNHNVMYWYQQKSSQAPKLLFHYYDKDFNNEADTPDNFQSRRPNTSFCFLDIRSPGLGDTAMYLCATTGSAANEKLFFGSGTQLSVL.

DNA of the CDR3: TGCAGTGCTACGGACGGGGTCCCCGGAAACACCATATATTTT. It yields the protein CSATDGVPGNTIYF. The V gene is TRBV20-1, the J gene TRBJ1-3; D not resolved. Germline V gives CDR1 DFQATT, CDR2 SNEGSKA (reference sequence). V lost 4 bases to trimming and J lost 4 bases, with 14 bases between them. CDR3 length equals 14 residues.

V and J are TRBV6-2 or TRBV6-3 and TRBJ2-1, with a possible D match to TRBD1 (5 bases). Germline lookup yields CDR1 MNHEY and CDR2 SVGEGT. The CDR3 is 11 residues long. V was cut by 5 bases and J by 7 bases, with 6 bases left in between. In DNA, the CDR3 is TGTGCCAGCAGTGACAGAAATGAGCAGTTCTTC. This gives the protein CASSDRNEQFF.